This T cell receptor (beta chain) came from a study of regulatory T cells in long-lasting Graves disease. The overall study: New Graves' disease cases had less than 3 months of antithyroid drugs.

The CDR3 spans 14 residues. Germline V gives CDR1 SGHAT, CDR2 FQNNGV. Time point described: newly diagnosed GD, antithyroid drugs for less than 3 months. Extracted PBMC RNA gave rise to the TCR library. This clonotype occurred many times. Sequence at one end of the junction differs from germline and may be a read error. iRepertoire HTBI primers and Arm-PCR of CDR3 regions built TCR beta libraries. TCRdb fed the multiplex PCR reads into MiXCR, producing one record per CDR3 protein. The table records about 620,000 distinct CDR3 sequences, 16% of them present only once. These data were likewise used in another study, on T cells in Graves' hyperthyroidism and ophthalmopathy.

The sequences come from peripheral blood mononuclear cells (PBMCs), collected at new diagnosis, from a patient treated with antithyroid drugs. The chain couples TRBV11-2 to TRBJ2-7; 13 bases line up with TRBD2. The TCR originated in a young woman with Graves disease. The CDR3: CASSLGVGLAGADF. The CDR3 bases are TGTGCCAGCAGCTTAGGGGTAGGACTAGCGGGAGCCGACTTC.